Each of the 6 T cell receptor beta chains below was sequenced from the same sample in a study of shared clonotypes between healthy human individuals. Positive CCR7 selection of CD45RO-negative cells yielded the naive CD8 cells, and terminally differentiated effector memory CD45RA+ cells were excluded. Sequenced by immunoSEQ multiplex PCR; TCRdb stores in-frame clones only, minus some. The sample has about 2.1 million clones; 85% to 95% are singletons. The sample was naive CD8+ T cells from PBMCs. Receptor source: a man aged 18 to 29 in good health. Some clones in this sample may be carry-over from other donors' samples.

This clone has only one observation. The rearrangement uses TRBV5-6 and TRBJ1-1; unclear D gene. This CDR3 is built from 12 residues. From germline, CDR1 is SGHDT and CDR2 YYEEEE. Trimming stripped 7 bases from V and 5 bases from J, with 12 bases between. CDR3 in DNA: TGTGCCAGCGCGATTGGAGGGACTGAAGCTTTCTTT. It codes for CASAIGGTEAFF.

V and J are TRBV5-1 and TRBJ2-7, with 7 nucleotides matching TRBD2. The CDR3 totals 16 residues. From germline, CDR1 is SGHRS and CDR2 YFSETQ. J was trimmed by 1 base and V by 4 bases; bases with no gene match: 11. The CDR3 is CASSPPRSGNSYEQYF. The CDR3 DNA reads TGCGCCAGCAGCCCGCCCAGAAGCGGGAATTCCTACGAGCAGTACTTC.

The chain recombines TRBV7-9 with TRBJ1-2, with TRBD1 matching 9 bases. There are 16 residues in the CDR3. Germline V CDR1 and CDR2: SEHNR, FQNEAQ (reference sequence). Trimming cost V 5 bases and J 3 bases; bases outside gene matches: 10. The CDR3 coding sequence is TGTGCCAGCAGCCCCGAAAGGACAGGGGTGGACTATGGCTACACCTTC. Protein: CASSPERTGVDYGYTF.

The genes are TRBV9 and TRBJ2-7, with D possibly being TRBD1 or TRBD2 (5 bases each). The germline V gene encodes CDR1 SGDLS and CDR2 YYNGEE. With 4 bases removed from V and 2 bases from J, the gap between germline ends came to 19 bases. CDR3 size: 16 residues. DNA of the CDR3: TGTGCCAGCAGCTTCGGACGGGACGGACGAACCTACGAGCAGTACTTC. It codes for CASSFGRDGRTYEQYF.

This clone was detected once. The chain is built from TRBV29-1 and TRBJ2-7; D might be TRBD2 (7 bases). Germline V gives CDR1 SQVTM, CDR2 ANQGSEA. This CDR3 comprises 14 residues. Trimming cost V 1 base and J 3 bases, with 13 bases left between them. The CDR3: CSVEALGGGYEQYF. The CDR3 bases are TGCAGCGTTGAAGCGCTGGGAGGGGGCTACGAGCAGTACTTC.

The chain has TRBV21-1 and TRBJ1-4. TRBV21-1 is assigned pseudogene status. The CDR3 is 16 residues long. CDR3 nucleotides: TGTGCCAGCAGCAAAGCGCTGGCAGAACTTGATGAAAAACTGTTTTTT. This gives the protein CASSKALAELDEKLFF.